The rows below give T cell receptor beta chains drawn from one sample of a study of beta chain features in type 1 diabetes. Here immunoSEQ multiplex PCR was the method, and the copy in TCRdb shows in-frame clones only, minus some. The sample records hundreds of thousands of clones, 14% being singletons. The sequenced sample was naive CD4+ T cells from blood. These TCRs come from a man aged 25-45 years with type 1 diabetes. CDR3s include the opening cysteine and the closing phenylalanine or tryptophan. The D gene is left open where the match is weak. Not every row has a clone size; where given, it reads once, few, many or a size class.

clone size: few
V gene: TRBV2
D gene: NA
J gene: TRBJ1-5
CDR3 protein: CASTTGISQPQHF
CDR3 DNA: TGTGCCAGTACCACGGGTATTTCTCAGCCCCAGCATTTT

clone size: few
V gene: TRBV9
D gene: NA
J gene: TRBJ2-1
CDR3 protein: CASSVAGIGGMNEQFF
CDR3 DNA: TGTGCCAGCAGCGTAGCAGGGATCGGTGGAATGAATGAGCAGTTCTTC

clone size: NA
V gene: TRBV4-3
D gene: TRBD1
J gene: TRBJ2-2
CDR3 protein: CASSQPGTGNTGELFF
CDR3 DNA: TGCGCCAGCAGCCAACCAGGGACAGGGAACACCGGGGAGCTGTTTTTT

clone size: few
V gene: TRBV7-3
D gene: TRBD1
J gene: TRBJ1-2
CDR3 protein: CASSSGQGAIYGYTF
CDR3 DNA: TGTGCCAGCAGCTCCGGACAGGGGGCTATATATGGCTACACCTTC

clone size: NA
V gene: TRBV4-1
D gene: NA
J gene: TRBJ1-3
CDR3 protein: CASSHPGQGNTIYF
CDR3 DNA: TGCGCCAGCAGCCACCCTGGACAGGGAAACACCATATATTTT

clone size: few
V gene: TRBV7-9
D gene: TRBD1
J gene: TRBJ2-7
CDR3 protein: CASSLLGQGINEQYF
CDR3 DNA: TGTGCCAGCAGCTTATTGGGACAGGGGATCAACGAGCAGTACTTC

clone size: NA
V gene: TRBV18
D gene: NA
J gene: TRBJ2-1
CDR3 protein: CASSRTGDPYNEQFF
CDR3 DNA: TGTGCCAGCTCACGAACTGGAGACCCCTACAATGAGCAGTTCTTC

clone size: NA
V gene: TRBV11-1
D gene: NA
J gene: TRBJ2-5
CDR3 protein: CASSLEVRQGQETQYF
CDR3 DNA: TGTGCCAGCAGCTTAGAGGTCCGTCAGGGACAAGAGACCCAGTACTTC

clone size: once
V gene: TRBV5-1
D gene: TRBD1
J gene: TRBJ2-1
CDR3 protein: CASQTSTGGNEQFF
CDR3 DNA: TGCGCCAGCCAAACGTCGACAGGGGGCAATGAGCAGTTCTTC

clone size: NA
V gene: TRBV9
D gene: NA
J gene: TRBJ2-5
CDR3 protein: CASSTQRNTGTQYF
CDR3 DNA: TGTGCCAGCAGCACCCAAAGGAACACGGGGACCCAGTACTTC

clone size: NA
V gene: TRBV28
D gene: NA
J gene: TRBJ2-5
CDR3 protein: CASSSRGASGQYLQETQYF
CDR3 DNA: TGTGCCAGCAGTTCCAGGGGGGCCTCGGGACAGTACCTCCAAGAGACCCAGTACTTC

clone size: NA
V gene: TRBV13
D gene: NA
J gene: TRBJ1-1
CDR3 protein: CASSLDRGGEPNTEAFF
CDR3 DNA: TGTGCCAGCAGCTTAGATAGGGGGGGCGAGCCGAACACTGAAGCTTTCTTT

clone size: NA
V gene: TRBV7-3
D gene: NA
J gene: TRBJ1-2
CDR3 protein: CASSLTGDGYTF
CDR3 DNA: TGTGCCAGCAGCTTAACCGGGGATGGCTACACCTTC

clone size: NA
V gene: TRBV7-9
D gene: NA
J gene: TRBJ2-1
CDR3 protein: CASSLLVGKYEQFF
CDR3 DNA: TGTGCCAGCAGCCTCCTTGTCGGGAAGTATGAGCAGTTCTTC

clone size: NA
V gene: TRBV5-1
D gene: TRBD1
J gene: TRBJ1-4
CDR3 protein: CASSPAGQRNEKLFF
CDR3 DNA: TGCGCCAGCAGCCCGGCGGGACAGCGAAATGAAAAACTGTTTTTT

clone size: NA
V gene: TRBV27
D gene: NA
J gene: TRBJ1-2
CDR3 protein: CASSLRENYGYTF
CDR3 DNA: TGTGCCAGCAGTTTACGGGAAAACTATGGCTACACCTTC

clone size: few
V gene: TRBV19
D gene: NA
J gene: TRBJ2-2
CDR3 protein: CASSTARTGSTGELFF
CDR3 DNA: TGTGCCAGTAGTACCGCGCGGACGGGGTCCACCGGGGAGCTGTTTTTT

clone size: NA
V gene: TRBV7-2
D gene: NA
J gene: TRBJ2-5
CDR3 protein: CASSLALAQETQYF
CDR3 DNA: TGTGCCAGCAGCTTAGCCCTGGCTCAAGAGACCCAGTACTTC

clone size: NA
V gene: TRBV29-1
D gene: TRBD1
J gene: TRBJ2-3
CDR3 protein: CSVDEIMGQGTDTQYF
CDR3 DNA: TGCAGCGTTGATGAGATAATGGGACAGGGCACAGATACGCAGTATTTT

clone size: NA
V gene: TRBV28
D gene: NA
J gene: TRBJ1-5
CDR3 protein: CASRADQPQHF
CDR3 DNA: TGTGCCAGCAGGGCAGATCAGCCCCAGCATTTT

clone size: few
V gene: TRBV9
D gene: TRBD2
J gene: TRBJ2-2
CDR3 protein: CASSATSGSTTGELFF
CDR3 DNA: TGTGCCAGCAGCGCAACTAGCGGGAGCACCACCGGGGAGCTGTTTTTT

clone size: few
V gene: TRBV29-1
D gene: NA
J gene: TRBJ2-5
CDR3 protein: CSVAKVGRGGETQYF
CDR3 DNA: TGCAGCGTTGCCAAAGTGGGACGCGGAGGGGAGACCCAGTACTTC

clone size: few
V gene: TRBV9
D gene: NA
J gene: TRBJ2-5
CDR3 protein: CASSKSPGERGETQYF
CDR3 DNA: TGTGCCAGCAGTAAAAGCCCCGGGGAGAGGGGGGAGACCCAGTACTTC

clone size: few
V gene: TRBV7-2
D gene: NA
J gene: TRBJ2-5
CDR3 protein: CASSLRGPETQYF
CDR3 DNA: TGTGCCAGCAGCTTAAGGGGCCCAGAGACCCAGTACTTC

clone size: few
V gene: TRBV5-4
D gene: TRBD1
J gene: TRBJ2-1
CDR3 protein: CASRRDRDNEQFF
CDR3 DNA: TGTGCCAGCAGGAGGGACAGGGACAATGAGCAGTTCTTC

clone size: NA
V gene: TRBV6-5
D gene: TRBD1
J gene: TRBJ2-2
CDR3 protein: CASSGQGNLAGELFF
CDR3 DNA: TGTGCCAGCTCGGGACAGGGCAATCTAGCCGGGGAGCTGTTTTTT

clone size: NA
V gene: TRBV5-1
D gene: NA
J gene: TRBJ2-5
CDR3 protein: CASSLSGFGETQYF
CDR3 DNA: TGCGCCAGCAGCTTGAGTGGGTTCGGGGAGACCCAGTACTTC

clone size: NA
V gene: TRBV9
D gene: NA
J gene: TRBJ1-1
CDR3 protein: CASSADRTIAEAFF
CDR3 DNA: TGTGCCAGCAGCGCCGACAGAACTATCGCTGAAGCTTTCTTT